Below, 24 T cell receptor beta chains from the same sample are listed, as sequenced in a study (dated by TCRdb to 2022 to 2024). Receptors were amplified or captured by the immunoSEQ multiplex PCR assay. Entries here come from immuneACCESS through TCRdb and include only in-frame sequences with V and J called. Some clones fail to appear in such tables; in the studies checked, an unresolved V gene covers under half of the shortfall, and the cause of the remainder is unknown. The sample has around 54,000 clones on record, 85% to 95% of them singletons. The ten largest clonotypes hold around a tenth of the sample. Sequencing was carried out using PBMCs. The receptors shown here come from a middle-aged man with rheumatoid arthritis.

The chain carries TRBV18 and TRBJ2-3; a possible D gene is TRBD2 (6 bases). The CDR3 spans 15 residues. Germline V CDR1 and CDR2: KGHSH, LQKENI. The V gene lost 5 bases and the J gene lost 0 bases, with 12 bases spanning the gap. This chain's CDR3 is CASSSQGLSTDTQYF. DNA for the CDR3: TGTGCCAGCTCATCGCAGGGACTTAGCACAGATACGCAGTATTTT.

The CDR3 loop reads CASSQEVPGGTPLRNEQFF. In DNA, the CDR3 is TGCGCCAGCAGCCAAGAGGTACCGGGAGGGACCCCCCTACGCAATGAGCAGTTCTTC. This chain connects TRBV4-3 to TRBJ2-1; 8 nucleotides agree with TRBD2. Germline CDR1 LGHNA, CDR2 YSLEER. Trimming cost V 0 bases and J 6 bases; bases outside gene matches: 16. This CDR3 comprises 19 residues.

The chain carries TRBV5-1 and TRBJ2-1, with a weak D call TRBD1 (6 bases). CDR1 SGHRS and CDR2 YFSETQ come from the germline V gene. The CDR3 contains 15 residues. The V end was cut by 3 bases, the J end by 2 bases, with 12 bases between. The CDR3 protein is CASSSGQTTYNEQFF. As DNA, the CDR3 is TGCGCCAGCAGCTCGGGACAAACGACCTACAATGAGCAGTTCTTC. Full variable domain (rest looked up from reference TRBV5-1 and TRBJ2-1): KAGVTQTPRYLIKTRGQQVTLSCSPISGHRSVSWYQQTPGQGLQFLFEYFSETQRNKGNFPGRFSGRQFSNSRSEMNVSTLELGDSALYLCASSSGQTTYNEQFFGPGTRLTVL.

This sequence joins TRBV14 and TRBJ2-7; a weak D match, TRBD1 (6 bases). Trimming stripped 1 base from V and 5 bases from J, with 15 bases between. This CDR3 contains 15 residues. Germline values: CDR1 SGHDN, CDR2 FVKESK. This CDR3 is CASSQGSRGGNEQYF. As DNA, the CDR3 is TGTGCCAGCAGCCAAGGCTCGCGAGGGGGAAACGAGCAGTACTTC.

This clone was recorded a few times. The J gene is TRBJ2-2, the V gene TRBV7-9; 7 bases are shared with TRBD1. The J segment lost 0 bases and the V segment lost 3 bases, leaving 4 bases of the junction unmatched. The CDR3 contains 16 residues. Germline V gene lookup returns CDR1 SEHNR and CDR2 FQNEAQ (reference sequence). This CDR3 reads CASSFRQGANTGELFF. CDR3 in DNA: TGTGCCAGCAGCTTCAGACAGGGCGCGAACACCGGGGAGCTGTTTTTT. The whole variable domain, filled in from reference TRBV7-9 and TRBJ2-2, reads DTGVSQNPRHKITKRGQNVTFRCDPISEHNRLYWYRQTLGQGPEFLTYFQNEAQLEKSRLLSDRFSAERPKGSFSTLEIQRTEQGDSAMYLCASSFRQGANTGELFFGEGSRLTVL.

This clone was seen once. CDR3 in amino acids: CASSQRSQETQYF. The CDR3 nucleotides read TGTGCCAGCAGCCAGCGGTCACAAGAGACCCAGTACTTC. V is TRBV5-5 and J is TRBJ2-5; possible D gene TRBD2, 5 bases. CDR1 and CDR2 (germline): SGHKS, YYEKEE (reference sequence). This CDR3 is 13 amino acids long. Trimming stripped 4 bases from V and 2 bases from J, with 9 bases between. Complete variable domain (other parts from reference TRBV5-5 and TRBJ2-5): DAGVTQSPTHLIKTRGQQVTLRCSPISGHKSVSWYQQVLGQGPQFIFQYYEKEERGRGNFPDRFSARQFPNYSSELNVNALLLGDSALYLCASSQRSQETQYFGPGTRLLVL.

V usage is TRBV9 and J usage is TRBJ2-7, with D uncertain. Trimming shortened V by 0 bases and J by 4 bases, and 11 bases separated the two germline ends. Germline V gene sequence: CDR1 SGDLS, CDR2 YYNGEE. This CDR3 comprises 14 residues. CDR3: CASSVGEVGYEQYF. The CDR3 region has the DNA TGTGCCAGCAGCGTAGGTGAAGTCGGTTACGAGCAGTACTTC.

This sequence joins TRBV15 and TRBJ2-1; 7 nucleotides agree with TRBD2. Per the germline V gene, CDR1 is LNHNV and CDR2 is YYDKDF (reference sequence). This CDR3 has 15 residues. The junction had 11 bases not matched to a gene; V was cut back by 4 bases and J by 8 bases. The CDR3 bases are TGTGCCACCAGCACGAGGGAGGGTTTAGGGGATGAGCAGTTCTTC. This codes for CATSTREGLGDEQFF.

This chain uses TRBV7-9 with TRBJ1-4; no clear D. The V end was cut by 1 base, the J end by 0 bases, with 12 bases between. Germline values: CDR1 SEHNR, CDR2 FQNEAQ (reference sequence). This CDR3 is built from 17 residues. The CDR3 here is CASSLERASSTNEKLFF. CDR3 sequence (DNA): TGTGCCAGCAGCTTAGAACGGGCGTCTTCAACTAATGAAAAACTGTTTTTT.

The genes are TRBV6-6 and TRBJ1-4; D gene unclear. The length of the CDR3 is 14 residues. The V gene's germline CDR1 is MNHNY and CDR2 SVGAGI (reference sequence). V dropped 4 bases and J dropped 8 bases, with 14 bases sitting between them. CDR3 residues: CASSSQNDLEKLFF. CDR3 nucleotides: TGTGCCAGCAGTTCCCAGAATGATTTGGAAAAACTGTTTTTT.

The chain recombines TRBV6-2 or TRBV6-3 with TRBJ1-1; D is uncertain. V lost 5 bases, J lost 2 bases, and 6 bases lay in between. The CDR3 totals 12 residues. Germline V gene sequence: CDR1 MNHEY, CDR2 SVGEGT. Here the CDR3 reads CASSRYNTEAFF. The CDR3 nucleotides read TGTGCCAGCAGTCGGTATAACACTGAAGCTTTCTTT.

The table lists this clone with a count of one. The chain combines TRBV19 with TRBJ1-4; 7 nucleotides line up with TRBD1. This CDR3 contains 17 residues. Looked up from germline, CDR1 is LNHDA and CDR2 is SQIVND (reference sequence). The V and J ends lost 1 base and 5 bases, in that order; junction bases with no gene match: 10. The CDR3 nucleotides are TGTGCCAGTAGTATAGTGAGTGGAGGGGGCGGAAATGAAAAACTGTTTTTT. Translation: CASSIVSGGGGNEKLFF. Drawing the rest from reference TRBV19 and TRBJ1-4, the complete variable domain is DGGITQSPKYLFRKEGQNVTLSCEQNLNHDAMYWYRQDPGQGLRLIYYSQIVNDFQKGDIAEGYSVSREKKESFPLTVTSAQKNPTAFYLCASSIVSGGGGNEKLFFGSGTQLSVL.

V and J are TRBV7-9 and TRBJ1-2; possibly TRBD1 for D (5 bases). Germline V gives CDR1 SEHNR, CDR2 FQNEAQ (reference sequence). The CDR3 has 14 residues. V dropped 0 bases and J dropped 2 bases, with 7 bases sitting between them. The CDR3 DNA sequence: TGTGCCAGCAGCTTAGCGGGGGAAAACTATGGCTACACCTTC. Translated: CASSLAGENYGYTF.

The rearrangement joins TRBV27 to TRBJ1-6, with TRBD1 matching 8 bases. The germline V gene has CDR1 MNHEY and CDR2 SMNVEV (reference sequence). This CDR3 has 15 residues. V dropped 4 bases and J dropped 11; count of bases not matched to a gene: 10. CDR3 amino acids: CASSSDRGPWAPLHF. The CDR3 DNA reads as TGTGCCAGCAGTTCCGACAGGGGCCCCTGGGCACCCCTCCACTTT.

CDR3 nucleotides: TGTGCCAGCAGCAGTTGGCAGCTCACCCACACAGATACGCAGTATTTT. This translates into CASSSWQLTHTDTQYF. This sequence joins TRBV6-2 or TRBV6-3 and TRBJ2-3; no definite D call. This CDR3 comprises 16 residues. CDR1 and CDR2 from the germline V gene are MNHEY and SVGEGT. The germline V and J ends were trimmed by 6 bases and 2 bases, with 18 bases remaining between them.

The CDR3 region is CASSDLGKGLFF. Here the CDR3 DNA reads TGTGCCAGCAGCGACCTGGGGAAGGGACTGTTTTTT. The chain is built from TRBV6-5 and TRBJ1-4; D call uncertain. Germline assignment: CDR1 MNHEY and CDR2 SVGAGI. Trimming left V 6 bases short and J 13 bases short, with 15 bases between. The CDR3 consists of 12 residues.

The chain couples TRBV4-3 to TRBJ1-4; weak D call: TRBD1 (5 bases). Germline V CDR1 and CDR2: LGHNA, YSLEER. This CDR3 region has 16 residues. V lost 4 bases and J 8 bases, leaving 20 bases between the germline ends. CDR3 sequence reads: CASSPNRQAMGEKLFF. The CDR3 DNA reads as TGCGCCAGCAGCCCTAACAGGCAGGCCATGGGGGAAAAACTGTTTTTT.

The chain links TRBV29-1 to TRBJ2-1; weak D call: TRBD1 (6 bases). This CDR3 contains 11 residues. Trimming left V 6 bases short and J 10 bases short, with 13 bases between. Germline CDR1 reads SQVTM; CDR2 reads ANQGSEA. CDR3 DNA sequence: TGCAGCGTGGCCAGGGGCGGGGAGCAGTTCTTC. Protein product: CSVARGGEQFF.

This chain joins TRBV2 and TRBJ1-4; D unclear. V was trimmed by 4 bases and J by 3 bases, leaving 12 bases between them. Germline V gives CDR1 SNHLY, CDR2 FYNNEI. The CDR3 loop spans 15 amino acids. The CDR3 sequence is CASSVQGSSNEKLFF. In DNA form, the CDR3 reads TGTGCCAGCAGTGTTCAAGGATCTTCTAATGAAAAACTGTTTTTT.

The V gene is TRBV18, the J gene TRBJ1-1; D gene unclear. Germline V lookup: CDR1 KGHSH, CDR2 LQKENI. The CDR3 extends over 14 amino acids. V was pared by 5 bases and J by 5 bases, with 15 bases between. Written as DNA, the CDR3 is TGTGCCAGCTCATTCGGTGGGGAACGGACTGAAGCTTTCTTT. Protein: CASSFGGERTEAFF.

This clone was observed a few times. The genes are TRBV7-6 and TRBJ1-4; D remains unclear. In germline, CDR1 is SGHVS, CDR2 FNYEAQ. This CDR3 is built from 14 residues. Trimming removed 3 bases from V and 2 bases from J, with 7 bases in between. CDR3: CASSFRPTNEKLFF. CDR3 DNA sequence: TGTGCCAGCAGCTTCCGGCCCACTAATGAAAAACTGTTTTTT.

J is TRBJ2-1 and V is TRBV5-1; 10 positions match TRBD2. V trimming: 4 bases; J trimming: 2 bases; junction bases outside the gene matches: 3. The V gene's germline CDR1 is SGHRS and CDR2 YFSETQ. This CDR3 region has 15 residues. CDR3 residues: CASSIAGGPYNEQFF. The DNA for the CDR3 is TGCGCCAGCAGCATAGCGGGAGGCCCCTACAATGAGCAGTTCTTC.

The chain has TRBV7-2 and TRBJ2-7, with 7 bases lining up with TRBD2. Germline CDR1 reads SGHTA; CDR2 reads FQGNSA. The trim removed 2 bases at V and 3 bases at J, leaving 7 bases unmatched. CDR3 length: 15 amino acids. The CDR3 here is CASSLHGGSGYEQYF. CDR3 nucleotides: TGTGCCAGCAGCTTACATGGCGGGAGTGGCTACGAGCAGTACTTC.

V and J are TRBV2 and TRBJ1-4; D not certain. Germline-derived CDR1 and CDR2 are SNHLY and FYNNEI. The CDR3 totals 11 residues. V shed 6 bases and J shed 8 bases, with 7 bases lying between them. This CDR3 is CASSRREKLFF. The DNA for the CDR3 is TGTGCCAGCAGCCGAAGGGAAAAACTGTTTTTT.